These T cell receptor beta chains were read from a single sample in a study of shared clonotypes between healthy human individuals. Assay used: immunoSEQ multiplex PCR; TCRdb lists only in-frame clones, some missing. The sample records millions of clones, over 85% being singletons. Sequenced: naive CD4+ T cells from PBMCs. The source of these receptors is a man aged 18 to 30 in good health. Some clones in this sample may be carry-over from other donors' samples. Each CDR3 is given with its conserved first and last residue. A D gene is named only where the DNA matches it firmly. The size entry is marked missing in some rows and otherwise reads once, few, many or a size class.

clone size,V gene,J gene,D gene,CDR3 protein,CDR3 DNA
-,TRBV4-1,TRBJ1-2,-,CASSPHPATGGSGYTF,TGCGCCAGCAGCCCTCACCCAGCGACAGGAGGTAGCGGCTACACCTTC
-,TRBV20-1,TRBJ2-1,-,CSARSLSLQFF,TGCAGTGCTAGATCACTATCACTCCAGTTCTTC
-,TRBV14,TRBJ1-2,-,CASSQDPFVGYTF,TGTGCCAGCAGCCAAGACCCCTTCGTCGGCTACACCTTC
-,TRBV28,TRBJ2-5,-,CASSPDRDREWEETQYF,TGTGCCAGCAGTCCCGACAGGGATCGGGAGTGGGAAGAGACCCAGTACTTC
once,TRBV18,TRBJ1-1,-,CASTSSGNTEAFF,TGTGCCAGCACATCCTCGGGGAACACTGAAGCTTTCTTT
-,TRBV9,TRBJ2-1,TRBD2,CASSGRTSGAYNEQFF,TGTGCCAGCAGCGGACGGACTAGCGGGGCCTACAATGAGCAGTTCTTC
-,TRBV28,TRBJ2-3,-,CASTTTGQADTQYF,TGTGCCAGCACTACGACAGGACAAGCAGATACGCAGTATTTT
-,TRBV12-5,TRBJ1-3,-,CASATRPREGNTIYF,TGTGCTAGTGCCACCCGCCCCAGGGAGGGAAACACCATATATTTT
-,TRBV11-2,TRBJ2-2,-,CASSVRSSTGELFF,TGTGCCAGCAGCGTAAGATCTAGCACCGGGGAGCTGTTTTTT
-,TRBV5-1,TRBJ1-2,-,CASSLDPGTYGYTF,TGCGCCAGCAGCTTGGATCCAGGGACCTATGGCTACACCTTC
-,TRBV9,TRBJ2-5,TRBD1,CASSVSQGETQYF,TGTGCCAGCAGCGTATCACAGGGGGAGACCCAGTACTTC
-,TRBV5-4,TRBJ1-5,-,CASAAGPSNQPQHF,TGTGCCAGCGCGGCGGGACCCTCAAACCAGCCCCAGCATTTT
once,TRBV18,TRBJ2-7,-,CASSPGVSSYEQYF,TGTGCCAGCTCACCCGGGGTAAGCTCCTACGAGCAGTACTTC
-,TRBV11-2,TRBJ2-1,TRBD1,CASSLNAGQENNEQFF,TGTGCCAGCAGCTTGAATGCAGGACAGGAGAACAATGAGCAGTTCTTC
-,TRBV7-9,TRBJ1-5,TRBD1,CASSSTGDSNQPQHF,TGTGCCAGCAGCTCGACAGGGGATAGCAATCAGCCCCAGCATTTT
once,TRBV5-1,TRBJ2-1,-,CASSFPRNNHEQFF,TGCGCCAGCAGCTTTCCCAGGAACAATCATGAGCAGTTCTTC